These T cell receptor beta chains were read from a single sample in a study of patients and donors after allogeneic stem cell transplantation. TCRdb re-analysed the RT-PCR reads in MiXCR, keeping a single row per CDR3 protein. This table holds a few hundred thousand distinct CDR3 sequences, around 40% found once. What was sequenced was blood, either unsorted or a sorted T cell fraction (not recorded which). The source of these receptors is a human donor who was either an allogeneic HSCT recipient or a stem cell or donor lymphocyte infusion donor (not recorded which). It is not recorded whose cells these are; they may come from a transplant donor. Each CDR3 is given without its conserved first and last residue. The order of the fields is V gene, J gene, CDR3 protein.

>TRBV12-3/TRBV12-4|TRBJ2-5
ASSLWGRETQY
>TRBV24-1|TRBJ1-5
ATSDSATNNQPQH
>TRBV12-3/TRBV12-4|TRBJ2-7
ASSPGFYEQY
>TRBV5-1|TRBJ1-5
ASSLTGLSNQPQH
>TRBV20-1|TRBJ1-1
SARNSANTEAF
>TRBV7-9|TRBJ1-1
ASSLAPHSMNTEAF
>TRBV6-5|TRBJ2-7
ASSAGTGVYGEQY
>TRBV25-1|TRBJ1-6
ASSQTGRNSPLH
>TRBV4-2|TRBJ1-1
ASSPGGVGQAF
>TRBV20-1|TRBJ2-1
SAEDVITYNEQF
>TRBV7-2|TRBJ1-2
ASSLVGQGAFGYT
>TRBV28|TRBJ2-4
ASSASTGNKNIQY
>TRBV4-2|TRBJ1-1
ASHPRRGMNTEAF
>TRBV6-6|TRBJ2-5
ASSFRRPETQY
>TRBV7-9|TRBJ2-7
ASSLDRGPQY
>TRBV5-1|TRBJ2-2
ASSLAGGRTGTGELF
>TRBV5-1|TRBJ1-6
ASSLKGANSPLH
>TRBV29-1|TRBJ2-7
SVDTASYEQY
>TRBV19|TRBJ1-3
ASSPSAGKPGNTIY
>TRBV20-1|TRBJ2-1
SARDAYNEQF
>TRBV5-5|TRBJ2-5
ASSLAVLETQY
>TRBV7-9|TRBJ1-5
ASSSGTGPTGNQPQH
>TRBV12-3/TRBV12-4|TRBJ2-3
ASSFPGGTDTQY
>TRBV12-3/TRBV12-4|TRBJ1-1
ASSRGMGPLNTEAF
>TRBV7-7|TRBJ2-5
ASSLGGTGVETQY
>TRBV2|TRBJ2-5
ASSALPRGYEETQY
>TRBV5-1|TRBJ2-7
ASSLEGRSSYEQY
>TRBV4-2|TRBJ2-2
ASSHRSAGGLRTGELF
>TRBV7-6|TRBJ1-2
ASSLAPSGWGGYT
>TRBV24-1|TRBJ2-7
ATSDYAGEQY
>TRBV9|TRBJ1-4
ASSKAGNGGGEKLF
>TRBV5-1|TRBJ2-1
ASSSPRLGYNEQF
>TRBV3-1|TRBJ1-6
ASSQGTDTSPLH
>TRBV5-1|TRBJ2-5
ASSLEGETQY
>TRBV30|TRBJ2-1
ACPGRGSYNEQF
>TRBV3-1|TRBJ1-1
ASSQLGVNTEAF
>TRBV4-1|TRBJ1-2
ASSQPFGDGYT
>TRBV28|TRBJ2-7
ASTLGDNLREQY
>TRBV7-9|TRBJ2-2
ASSQGPGELF
>TRBV5-1|TRBJ2-7
ASSSQGAYEQY
>TRBV12-3/TRBV12-4|TRBJ1-5
ASSGPGQGRRSNQPQH
>TRBV25-1|TRBJ2-5
ASSDPRGAGETQY
>TRBV29-1|TRBJ2-1
SVVPEPASGSYNEQF
>TRBV12-3/TRBV12-4|TRBJ1-2
ASSPRVSGGWGYGYT
>TRBV3-1|TRBJ1-1
ASSQDRGLIGAF
>TRBV10-3|TRBJ1-5
AISESNSGFSNQPQH
>TRBV10-3|TRBJ1-5
AISDLPGRRLSNQPQH
>TRBV27|TRBJ2-1
ASSLVVGGNEQF
>TRBV12-3/TRBV12-4|TRBJ2-5
ASSLGADQETQY
>TRBV12-3/TRBV12-4|TRBJ2-1
ASGEQGNNEQF
>TRBV20-1|TRBJ2-1
SASSVGDNEQF
>TRBV28|TRBJ1-1
ASSSSRLLNTEAF
>TRBV27|TRBJ1-5
ASRPGPSSNQPQH
>TRBV9|TRBJ2-1
ASSVGAGTSGGSSYNEQF
>TRBV5-5|TRBJ1-3
ASSYISASGNTIY
>TRBV5-1|TRBJ1-1
ASSGDSLNTEAF
>TRBV23-1|TRBJ1-5
ASTQQGHQPQH
>TRBV12-3/TRBV12-4|TRBJ1-2
ASSPTRPYTGGYNYGYT